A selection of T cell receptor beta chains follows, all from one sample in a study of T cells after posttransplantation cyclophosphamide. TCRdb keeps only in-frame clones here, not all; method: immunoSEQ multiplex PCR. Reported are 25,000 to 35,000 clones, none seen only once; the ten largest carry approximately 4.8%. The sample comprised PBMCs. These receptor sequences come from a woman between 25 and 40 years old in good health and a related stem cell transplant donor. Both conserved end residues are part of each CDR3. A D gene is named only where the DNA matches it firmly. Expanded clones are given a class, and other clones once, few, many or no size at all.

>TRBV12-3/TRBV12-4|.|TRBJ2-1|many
CASSYLDFRLYNEQFF
TGTGCCAGCAGTTACTTAGACTTTAGGCTGTACAATGAGCAGTTCTTC
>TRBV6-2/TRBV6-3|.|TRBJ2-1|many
CASSRGGEGVNEQFF
TGTGCCAGCAGTAGAGGGGGAGAGGGAGTCAATGAGCAGTTCTTC
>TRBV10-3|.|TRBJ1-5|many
CAISDAGNNQPQHF
TGTGCCATCAGTGATGCAGGGAACAATCAGCCCCAGCATTTT
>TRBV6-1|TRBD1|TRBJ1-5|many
CASAGTGNQPQHF
TGTGCCAGCGCGGGGACAGGCAATCAGCCCCAGCATTTT
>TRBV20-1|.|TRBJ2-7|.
CSARGLDEQYF
TGCAGTGCTAGAGGGCTCGACGAGCAGTACTTC
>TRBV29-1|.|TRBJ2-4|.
CSVRAVLAKNIQYF
TGCAGCGTTCGAGCGGTCCTAGCCAAAAACATTCAGTACTTC
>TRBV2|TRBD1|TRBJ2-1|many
CASSRTGDNEQFF
TGTGCCAGCAGTCGTACAGGGGACAATGAGCAGTTCTTC
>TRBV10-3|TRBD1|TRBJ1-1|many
CAISDQGGNMNTEAFF
TGTGCCATCTCCGACCAGGGGGGCAACATGAACACTGAAGCTTTCTTT
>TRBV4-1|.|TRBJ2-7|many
CASSQGTLDEQYF
TGCGCCAGCAGCCAGGGGACTTTGGACGAGCAGTACTTC
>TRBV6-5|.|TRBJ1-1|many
CASSYSTEANTEAFF
TGTGCCAGCAGTTACTCGACTGAAGCCAACACTGAAGCTTTCTTT
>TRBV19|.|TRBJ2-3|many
CASSIKLGTDTQYF
TGTGCCAGTAGTATAAAGCTTGGCACAGATACGCAGTATTTT
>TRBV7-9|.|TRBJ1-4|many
CASSFHPAGLDEKLFF
TGTGCCAGCAGCTTCCACCCGGCGGGGTTGGATGAAAAACTGTTTTTT
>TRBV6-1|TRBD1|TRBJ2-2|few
CASSGTGGRAGELFF
TGTGCCAGCAGTGGAACAGGGGGCAGGGCCGGGGAGCTGTTTTTT
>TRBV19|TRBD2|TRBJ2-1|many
CASSIGGGAFDEQFF
TGTGCCAGTAGTATAGGCGGGGGGGCTTTTGATGAGCAGTTCTTC
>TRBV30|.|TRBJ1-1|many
CAWERWTEAFF
TGTGCCTGGGAAAGGTGGACTGAAGCTTTCTTT
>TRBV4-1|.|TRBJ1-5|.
CASSQDGSPPSNQPQHF
TGCGCCAGCAGCCAAGACGGGTCTCCCCCCAGCAATCAGCCCCAGCATTTT
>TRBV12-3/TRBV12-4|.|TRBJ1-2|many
CASSLGGRYGYTF
TGTGCCAGCAGTTTAGGAGGGCGCTATGGCTACACCTTC
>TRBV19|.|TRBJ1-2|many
CASRSPLNYGYTF
TGTGCCAGCCGTTCTCCCCTTAACTATGGCTACACCTTC
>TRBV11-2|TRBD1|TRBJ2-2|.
CASSLDTGTETGELFF
TGTGCCAGCAGCTTAGATACCGGGACAGAAACCGGGGAGCTGTTTTTT
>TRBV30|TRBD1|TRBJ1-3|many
CAWTKTGGHSGNTIYF
TGTGCCTGGACGAAGACAGGGGGCCACTCTGGAAACACCATATATTTT
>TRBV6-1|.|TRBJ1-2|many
CASSEDGGHHRGYTF
TGTGCCAGCAGTGAGGATGGGGGACACCATCGAGGCTACACCTTC
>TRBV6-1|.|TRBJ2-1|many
CASSESYSLLRNEQFF
TGTGCCAGCAGTGAATCCTACAGCCTCCTAAGGAATGAGCAGTTCTTC
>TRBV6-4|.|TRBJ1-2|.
CASSDSEGSGYTF
TGTGCCAGCAGTGACTCAGAGGGGAGCGGCTACACCTTC
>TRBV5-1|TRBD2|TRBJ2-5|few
CASSFSGGAETQYF
TGCGCCAGCAGCTTTAGCGGGGGGGCAGAGACCCAGTACTTC
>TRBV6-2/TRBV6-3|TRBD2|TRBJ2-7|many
CASSPRGLVFIEQYF
TGTGCCAGCTCCCCTAGAGGACTAGTTTTCATCGAGCAGTACTTC
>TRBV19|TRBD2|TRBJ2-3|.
CASSLLAGGTDTQYF
TGTGCCAGTAGTTTACTAGCGGGGGGCACAGATACGCAGTATTTT
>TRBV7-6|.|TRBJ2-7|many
CASSSLRQSYEQYF
TGTGCCAGCAGCTCCCTTCGACAGTCCTACGAGCAGTACTTC
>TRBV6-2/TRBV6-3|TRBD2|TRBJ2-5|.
CASSSAGFEREQETQYF
TGTGCCAGCAGTAGCGCAGGCTTTGAGCGGGAACAAGAGACCCAGTACTTC
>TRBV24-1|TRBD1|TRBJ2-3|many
CADRGRGYTDTQYF
TGTGCCGACAGGGGGCGGGGCTACACAGATACGCAGTATTTT
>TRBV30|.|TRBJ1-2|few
CAWSFLGGGGYTF
TGTGCCTGGAGTTTCCTGGGGGGAGGAGGCTACACCTTC
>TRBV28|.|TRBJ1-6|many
CASSFQGGSPLHF
TGTGCCAGCAGTTTCCAGGGAGGATCACCCCTCCACTTT